A selection of T cell receptor beta chains follows, all from one sample in a study of human T cells and chemical hapten exposure. TCRdb re-analysed the RACE reads in MiXCR, keeping a single row per CDR3 protein. Among over 35,000 distinct CDR3 sequences listed, just under 9% were seen once. Sequencing was performed on whole blood, taken in connection with sensitization to the hapten diphenylcyclopropenone (DPC). The origin of the receptors is a woman between 40 and 55 years old with alopecia areata. Some clones in this sample may be carry-over from other donors' samples. Each CDR3 is given with its conserved first and last residue. Fields, in order: CDR3 DNA, CDR3 protein, J gene, D gene, clone size, V gene. A D gene is named only where the DNA matches it firmly. A clone size is listed for some rows: how often the clone was seen (once, few, many), or a class if it is expanded.

CDR3nt: TGCAGTGCCTGGTCGGGCGGCACAGATACGCAGTATTTT; CDR3aa: CSAWSGGTDTQYF; j_gene: TRBJ2-3; d_gene: NA; abundance: many; v_gene: TRBV20-1
CDR3nt: TGTGCCAGCATCCAGGATCGGACTTTCTCCTACAATGAGCAGTTCTTC; CDR3aa: CASIQDRTFSYNEQFF; j_gene: TRBJ2-1; d_gene: NA; abundance: many; v_gene: TRBV6-2/TRBV6-3
CDR3nt: TGTGCCAGCTCACCTCAGCCACAGGGGTCACCCCTCCACTTT; CDR3aa: CASSPQPQGSPLHF; j_gene: TRBJ1-6; d_gene: TRBD1; abundance: many; v_gene: TRBV18
CDR3nt: TGTGCCAGCACCCCAGGGCTAGACACAGATACGCAGTATTTT; CDR3aa: CASTPGLDTDTQYF; j_gene: TRBJ2-3; d_gene: NA; abundance: medium-sized; v_gene: TRBV6-2/TRBV6-3
CDR3nt: TGTGCCAGCAGCGGTAGGACAGGGGCCAATTCACCCCTCCACTTT; CDR3aa: CASSGRTGANSPLHF; j_gene: TRBJ1-6; d_gene: TRBD1; abundance: many; v_gene: TRBV2
CDR3nt: TGTGCCAGCTCAAATTCCTTCAGGGGGCAAACTGAAGCTTTCTTT; CDR3aa: CASSNSFRGQTEAFF; j_gene: TRBJ1-1; d_gene: TRBD1; abundance: many; v_gene: TRBV18
CDR3nt: TGTGCCAGCAGCTTAACTAGCGGGGGCTACAATGAGCAGTTCTTC; CDR3aa: CASSLTSGGYNEQFF; j_gene: TRBJ2-1; d_gene: TRBD2; abundance: many; v_gene: TRBV7-2
CDR3nt: TGTGCCAGCAGCTTGAGACCCGGGACTAGCGGCTACAATGAGCAGTTCTTC; CDR3aa: CASSLRPGTSGYNEQFF; j_gene: TRBJ2-1; d_gene: TRBD2; abundance: many; v_gene: TRBV11-1
CDR3nt: TGTGCCAGCAGTCGGCTTGGGGGAGGAGATACGCAGTATTTT; CDR3aa: CASSRLGGGDTQYF; j_gene: TRBJ2-3; d_gene: NA; abundance: many; v_gene: TRBV7-9
CDR3nt: TGCAGCACCACGGGGCTAGCGGGAGCTACAGATACGCAGTATTTT; CDR3aa: CSTTGLAGATDTQYF; j_gene: TRBJ2-3; d_gene: TRBD2; abundance: many; v_gene: TRBV29-1
CDR3nt: TGTGCCAGCAGCCCTTTGGACAATTCACCCCTCCACTTT; CDR3aa: CASSPLDNSPLHF; j_gene: TRBJ1-6; d_gene: NA; abundance: many; v_gene: TRBV9
CDR3nt: TGTGCCAGCAGCCAACCTTTGAGGGGCTACTACGAGCAGTACTTC; CDR3aa: CASSQPLRGYYEQYF; j_gene: TRBJ2-7; d_gene: NA; abundance: many; v_gene: TRBV4-2
CDR3nt: TGTGCCAGCTCACCACCGTCAGGGGGGAGCACAGATACGCAGTATTTT; CDR3aa: CASSPPSGGSTDTQYF; j_gene: TRBJ2-3; d_gene: NA; abundance: few; v_gene: TRBV18
CDR3nt: TGTGCCAGCAGTTTTACAGCCTATGGCTACACCTTC; CDR3aa: CASSFTAYGYTF; j_gene: TRBJ1-2; d_gene: NA; abundance: NA; v_gene: TRBV5-8
CDR3nt: TGTGCCACCAGTGATTGGTCGGGGGGCACAGATACGCAGTATTTT; CDR3aa: CATSDWSGGTDTQYF; j_gene: TRBJ2-3; d_gene: NA; abundance: NA; v_gene: TRBV24-1
CDR3nt: TGTGCCAGCAGTGGAACGAACCCCCAACTGGGGGGGGGTATGGCTACGCAGTATTTT; CDR3aa: CASSGTNPQLGGGMATQYF; j_gene: TRBJ2-3; d_gene: TRBD2; abundance: many; v_gene: TRBV6-6
CDR3nt: TGTGCCTGGAGTTCCGGGACAGGGGGCAATCAGCCCCAGCATTTT; CDR3aa: CAWSSGTGGNQPQHF; j_gene: TRBJ1-5; d_gene: TRBD1; abundance: many; v_gene: TRBV30
CDR3nt: TGTGCCAGCAGTTCCCCGAAGAACACTGAAGCTTTCTTT; CDR3aa: CASSSPKNTEAFF; j_gene: TRBJ1-1; d_gene: NA; abundance: many; v_gene: TRBV6-6